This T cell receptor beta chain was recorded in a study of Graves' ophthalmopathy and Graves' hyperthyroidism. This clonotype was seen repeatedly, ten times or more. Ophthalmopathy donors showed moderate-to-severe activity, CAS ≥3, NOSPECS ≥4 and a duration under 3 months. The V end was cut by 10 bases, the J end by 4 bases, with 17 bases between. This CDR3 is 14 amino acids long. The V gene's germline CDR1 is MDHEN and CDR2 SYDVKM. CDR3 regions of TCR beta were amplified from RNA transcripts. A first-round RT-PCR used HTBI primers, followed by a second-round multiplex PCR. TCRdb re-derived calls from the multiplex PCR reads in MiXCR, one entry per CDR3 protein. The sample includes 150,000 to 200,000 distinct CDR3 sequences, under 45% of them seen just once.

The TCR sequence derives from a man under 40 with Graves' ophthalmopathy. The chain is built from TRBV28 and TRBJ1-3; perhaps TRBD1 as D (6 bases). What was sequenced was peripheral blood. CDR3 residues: CATQGIQLGNTIYF. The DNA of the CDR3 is TGTGCCACCCAGGGGATCCAACTCGGAAACACCATATATTTT. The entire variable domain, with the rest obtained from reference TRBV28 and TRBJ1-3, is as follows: DVKVTQSSRYLVKRTGEKVFLECVQDMDHENMFWYRQDPGLGLRLIYFSYDVKMKEKGDIPEGYSVSREKKERFSLILESASTNQTSMYLCATQGIQLGNTIYFGEGSWLTVV.